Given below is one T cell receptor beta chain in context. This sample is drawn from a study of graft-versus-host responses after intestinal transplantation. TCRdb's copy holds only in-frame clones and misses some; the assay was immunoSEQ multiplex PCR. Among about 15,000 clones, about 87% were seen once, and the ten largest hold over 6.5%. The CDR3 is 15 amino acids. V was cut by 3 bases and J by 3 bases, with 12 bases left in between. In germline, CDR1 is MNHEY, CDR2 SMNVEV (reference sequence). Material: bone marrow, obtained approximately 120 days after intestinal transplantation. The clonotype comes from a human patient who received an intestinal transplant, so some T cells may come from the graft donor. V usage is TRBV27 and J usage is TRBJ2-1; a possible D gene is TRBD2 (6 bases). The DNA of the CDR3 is TGTGCCAGCAGTTTCGGGACTGGAGACTACAATGAGCAGTTCTTC. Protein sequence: CASSFGTGDYNEQFF.